This T cell receptor beta chain is drawn from a study of blood T cells in healthy people across ages. A second PCR of about 6 to 12 cycles used a sample-barcoded 5' primer and a J-beta primer mix. Each CDR3 protein gets one entry after TCRdb re-called the 5' RACE reads with MiXCR. Of 950,000 to 1,200,000 distinct CDR3 sequences listed, approximately 38% are singletons. Germline CDR1 is MGHRA and CDR2 is YSYEKL. This CDR3 has 17 residues. With V trimmed by 4 bases and J by 6 bases, 11 bases remained unmatched. J is TRBJ2-3 and V is TRBV4-1; 12 bases are shared with TRBD2. The receptor's source is a man aged 18 to 30 in good health. Sequences were obtained from blood. As DNA, the CDR3 is TGCGCCAGCAGCCCTTCGCCCCTAGCGGGGGGGCCGGATACGCAGTATTTT. It encodes CASSPSPLAGGPDTQYF.